This T cell receptor (beta chain) was documented in a study of cytomegalovirus exposure and HLA in healthy donors. This PCR relied on a set of 60 Vbeta primers and 13 Jbeta primers. Data came from immunoSEQ multiplex PCR; TCRdb stores just in-frame clones and leaves some out. Recorded for this sample: some 70,000 clones. The CDR3 extends over 14 amino acids. Germline V gives CDR1 LNHDA, CDR2 SQIVND (reference sequence). V was pared by 5 bases and J by 6 bases, with 9 bases of the junction left unmatched. The gene calls are TRBV19 and TRBJ2-7; the match to TRBD1 covers 8 bases. Material for sequencing was PBMCs. The clonotype was recovered from a man in his forties or fifties in good health and CMV-seronegative. The CDR3 sequence is CASSLNRGSGEQYF. The CDR3 DNA reads TGTGCCAGTAGTCTGAACAGGGGGTCGGGCGAGCAGTACTTC.